This TCR beta chain was sequenced in a study of cytotoxic CD8 clonotypes in ibrutinib-treated CLL. There are 16 residues in the CDR3. The germline V gene has CDR1 KGHSH and CDR2 LQKENI. V was clipped by 3 bases and J by 5 bases, with 18 bases between them. The assay was immunoSEQ multiplex PCR, and TCRdb's table has in-frame clones only and misses some. The table shows around 70,000 clones, with about 64% occurring only once. Study results and caveats: Public clonotypes, rarely seen, contracted or held steady on treatment. Researchers report that baseline clonality outpaced age-matched healthy donors and tracked circulating CD8+ T-cell counts.

TCR beta libraries used about 1.9 micrograms of genomic DNA from cryopreserved PBMCs. Note on this clone: Its antigen remains unidentified.

This chain uses TRBV18 with TRBJ2-3; TRBD2 is a possible D gene (6 bases). The receptor was derived from a human donor with chronic lymphocytic leukemia. The starting material was PBMCs, obtained after 12 months of ibrutinib treatment. CDR3 residues: CASSPEGRRRGDTQYF. The CDR3 bases are TGTGCCAGCTCACCTGAAGGGCGGCGGAGGGGAGATACGCAGTATTTT. Full variable domain (remainder filled in from reference TRBV18 and TRBJ2-3): NAGVMQNPRHLVRRRGQEARLRCSPMKGHSHVYWYRQLPEEGLKFMVYLQKENIIDESGMPKERFSAEFPKEGPSILRIQQVVRGDSAAYFCASSPEGRRRGDTQYFGPGTRLTVL.